A selection of T cell receptor beta chains follows, all from one sample in a study of beta chain features in type 1 diabetes. Clones were read by immunoSEQ multiplex PCR, and TCRdb kept only the in-frame ones, dropping some. This table holds approximately 160,000 clones, around 10% found once. The sequenced sample was central memory CD4+ T cells from blood. These TCRs come from a man aged 30-40 years with type 1 diabetes. Each CDR3 is given with its conserved first and last residue. A D gene is named only where the DNA matches it firmly. Size is omitted from some rows. Given values are once, few, many or a class for expanded clones.

abundance: .
d_gene: .
v_gene: TRBV7-2
j_gene: TRBJ2-7
CDR3nt: TGTGCCAGCAGCTTAGGTGGCAGGCAATACGAGCAGTACTTC
CDR3aa: CASSLGGRQYEQYF

abundance: .
d_gene: .
v_gene: TRBV5-6
j_gene: TRBJ1-2
CDR3nt: TGTGCCAGCAGCTCGACACCTAACTATGGCTACACCTTC
CDR3aa: CASSSTPNYGYTF

abundance: few
d_gene: TRBD2
v_gene: TRBV4-3
j_gene: TRBJ2-3
CDR3nt: TGCGCCAGCAGCCTCTGGACTAGCGGGAGTCGAGATACGCAGTATTTT
CDR3aa: CASSLWTSGSRDTQYF

abundance: few
d_gene: TRBD2
v_gene: TRBV19
j_gene: TRBJ2-1
CDR3nt: TGTGCCAGTAGTATACTGACTAGCGGCACAGGGGAGCAGTTCTTC
CDR3aa: CASSILTSGTGEQFF

abundance: .
d_gene: .
v_gene: TRBV11-2
j_gene: TRBJ2-7
CDR3nt: TGTGCCAGCAGCCCGCACATCGGGGCCTACGAGCAGTACTTC
CDR3aa: CASSPHIGAYEQYF

abundance: few
d_gene: TRBD1
v_gene: TRBV19
j_gene: TRBJ1-2
CDR3nt: TGTGCCAGTAGTTCGATCACCGGGACAGAACTTAACTATGGCTACACCTTC
CDR3aa: CASSSITGTELNYGYTF

abundance: .
d_gene: .
v_gene: TRBV4-3
j_gene: TRBJ2-5
CDR3nt: TGCGCCAGCAGCCAAGGAGAGAGGGTTGAGCAGTACTTC
CDR3aa: CASSQGERVEQYF

abundance: few
d_gene: .
v_gene: TRBV6-1
j_gene: TRBJ2-2
CDR3nt: TGTGCCAGCAGTGTCCTCCCGAACACCGGGGAGCTGTTTTTT
CDR3aa: CASSVLPNTGELFF

abundance: .
d_gene: TRBD2
v_gene: TRBV2
j_gene: TRBJ2-1
CDR3nt: TGTGCCAGCAGACCTGAGCGGGAGCTCGCCAATGAGCAGTTCTTC
CDR3aa: CASRPERELANEQFF

abundance: few
d_gene: .
v_gene: TRBV5-1
j_gene: TRBJ2-7
CDR3nt: TGCGCCAGCAGCTTGGTGACAGATGGCGAGCAGTACTTC
CDR3aa: CASSLVTDGEQYF

abundance: few
d_gene: .
v_gene: TRBV18
j_gene: TRBJ1-1
CDR3nt: TGTGCCAGCTCACCAAGCTTCAACTCTGAAGCTTTCTTT
CDR3aa: CASSPSFNSEAFF

abundance: few
d_gene: .
v_gene: TRBV9
j_gene: TRBJ2-5
CDR3nt: TGTGCCAGCAGCGCGGGTTCTAGGCAAGAGACCCAGTACTTC
CDR3aa: CASSAGSRQETQYF

abundance: .
d_gene: TRBD1
v_gene: TRBV7-9
j_gene: TRBJ1-1
CDR3nt: TGTGCCAGCAGCTTACAGGGGGCCCTGAACACTGAAGCTTTCTTT
CDR3aa: CASSLQGALNTEAFF

abundance: .
d_gene: .
v_gene: TRBV11-2
j_gene: TRBJ1-4
CDR3nt: TGTGCCAGCAGCTTTTCAGACGGAGGCGAAAAACTGTTTTTT
CDR3aa: CASSFSDGGEKLFF

abundance: few
d_gene: .
v_gene: TRBV2
j_gene: TRBJ1-1
CDR3nt: TGTGCCAGCAGTGGCGCGGCCTTCGGCACTGAAGCTTTCTTT
CDR3aa: CASSGAAFGTEAFF

abundance: .
d_gene: TRBD2
v_gene: TRBV5-1
j_gene: TRBJ2-5
CDR3nt: TGCGCCAGCAGCTTGGCTAGCGGGAGAGAGACCCAGTACTTC
CDR3aa: CASSLASGRETQYF

abundance: few
d_gene: .
v_gene: TRBV18
j_gene: TRBJ2-5
CDR3nt: TGTGCCAGCTCACCCAGGGGACAAGAGACCCAGTACTTC
CDR3aa: CASSPRGQETQYF

abundance: few
d_gene: TRBD1
v_gene: TRBV5-1
j_gene: TRBJ2-1
CDR3nt: TGCGCCAGCAGCTTGGCCGGGACAGGGTCCTACAATGAGCAGTTCTTC
CDR3aa: CASSLAGTGSYNEQFF

abundance: .
d_gene: TRBD2
v_gene: TRBV30
j_gene: TRBJ2-7
CDR3nt: TGTGCCTGGAGGCAACCTAGCGGGAGCGCCTACGAGCAGTACTTC
CDR3aa: CAWRQPSGSAYEQYF

abundance: .
d_gene: TRBD2
v_gene: TRBV4-3
j_gene: TRBJ2-7
CDR3nt: TGCGCCAGCAGCCAAGGTCTCGGGGGAGGGTACGAGCAGTACTTC
CDR3aa: CASSQGLGGGYEQYF

abundance: .
d_gene: .
v_gene: TRBV7-7
j_gene: TRBJ2-5
CDR3nt: TGTGCCAGCAGCCCTTTAGAGACCCAGTACTTC
CDR3aa: CASSPLETQYF

abundance: few
d_gene: TRBD2
v_gene: TRBV4-1
j_gene: TRBJ2-5
CDR3nt: TGCGCCAGCAGCCAAGATGGGGGACTAGCGGGAGCCGTGGAGACCCAGTACTTC
CDR3aa: CASSQDGGLAGAVETQYF

abundance: few
d_gene: .
v_gene: TRBV7-9
j_gene: TRBJ1-2
CDR3nt: TGTGCCAGCAGCGCGACCGCGGGGTATGGCTACACCTTC
CDR3aa: CASSATAGYGYTF

abundance: few
d_gene: .
v_gene: TRBV6-1
j_gene: TRBJ2-1
CDR3nt: TGTGCCAGCAGAACAGGGCCCTCCTACAATGAGCAGTTCTTC
CDR3aa: CASRTGPSYNEQFF

abundance: .
d_gene: TRBD2
v_gene: TRBV6-5
j_gene: TRBJ2-3
CDR3nt: TGTGCCAGCAGTTACGGGACTAGACGAGGGGGTACGCAGTATTTT
CDR3aa: CASSYGTRRGGTQYF

abundance: .
d_gene: TRBD1
v_gene: TRBV5-1
j_gene: TRBJ2-2
CDR3nt: TGCGCCAGCAGCCCGACAGGGATTATAAACACCGGGGAGCTGTTTTTT
CDR3aa: CASSPTGIINTGELFF

abundance: few
d_gene: TRBD1
v_gene: TRBV7-2
j_gene: TRBJ2-5
CDR3nt: TGTGCCAGCACCCGTTCCGGGACAGGGTTAGGTGAGCAGTACTTC
CDR3aa: CASTRSGTGLGEQYF

abundance: .
d_gene: TRBD1
v_gene: TRBV30
j_gene: TRBJ1-5
CDR3nt: TGTGCCTGGAGAGGACAGGGGAATCAGCCCCAGCATTTT
CDR3aa: CAWRGQGNQPQHF

abundance: few
d_gene: .
v_gene: TRBV6-1
j_gene: TRBJ2-7
CDR3nt: TGTGCCAGCAGTAGGGGCCGCTCCTACGAGCAGTACTTC
CDR3aa: CASSRGRSYEQYF

abundance: .
d_gene: .
v_gene: TRBV19
j_gene: TRBJ2-5
CDR3nt: TGTGCGACAAGGAAGAGTGACCAAGAGACCCAGTACTTC
CDR3aa: CATRKSDQETQYF

abundance: .
d_gene: .
v_gene: TRBV27
j_gene: TRBJ1-4
CDR3nt: TGTGCCAGCAGTGTCCGTCCCTATGAAAAACTGTTTTTT
CDR3aa: CASSVRPYEKLFF

abundance: .
d_gene: TRBD2
v_gene: TRBV5-4
j_gene: TRBJ2-3
CDR3nt: TGTGCCAGCAGCTTGACTAGCGTTCTCACAGATACGCAGTATTTT
CDR3aa: CASSLTSVLTDTQYF

abundance: .
d_gene: TRBD1
v_gene: TRBV18
j_gene: TRBJ1-2
CDR3nt: TGTGCCAGCTCACCGGGACAGGACTTCTATGGCTACACCTTC
CDR3aa: CASSPGQDFYGYTF

abundance: few
d_gene: .
v_gene: TRBV29-1
j_gene: TRBJ2-7
CDR3nt: TGCAGCGCCTCGGATGGGTTAATCAGGGTAGCGCAGTACTTC
CDR3aa: CSASDGLIRVAQYF

abundance: few
d_gene: TRBD2
v_gene: TRBV5-1
j_gene: TRBJ2-7
CDR3nt: TGCGCCAGCAGCCAACCGGGGACGGGAGGGATCTCCTACGAGCAGTACTTC
CDR3aa: CASSQPGTGGISYEQYF

abundance: few
d_gene: .
v_gene: TRBV7-9
j_gene: TRBJ2-3
CDR3nt: TGTGCCAGCAGCTTAGTGGGAGGAACAGATACGCAGTATTTT
CDR3aa: CASSLVGGTDTQYF

abundance: few
d_gene: .
v_gene: TRBV7-3
j_gene: TRBJ2-3
CDR3nt: TGTGCCAGCAGCTTTTCTGCTAGCGCAGATACGCAGTATTTT
CDR3aa: CASSFSASADTQYF

abundance: few
d_gene: .
v_gene: TRBV28
j_gene: TRBJ1-3
CDR3nt: TGTGCCAGCAGTTTGGTAACAGGGACGGACACCATATATTTT
CDR3aa: CASSLVTGTDTIYF

abundance: .
d_gene: .
v_gene: TRBV5-1
j_gene: TRBJ2-3
CDR3nt: TGCGCCAGTTCTAGGGGCCCCACAGATACGCAGTATTTT
CDR3aa: CASSRGPTDTQYF

abundance: .
d_gene: .
v_gene: TRBV14
j_gene: TRBJ1-2
CDR3nt: TGTGCCAGCAGCCAAGATCCGGGGATCTATGGCTACACCTTC
CDR3aa: CASSQDPGIYGYTF